The 23 T cell receptor beta chains below were found in one sample sequenced in a study of early T cells in non-severe SARS-CoV-2 infection. TCRdb analysed the 5' RACE reads with MiXCR anew, one entry per CDR3 protein. The table records fewer than 30,000 distinct CDR3 sequences, about 5.1% of them present only once. The sequenced sample consisted of whole blood. The receptors were sampled from an adult who was a healthcare worker with PCR-confirmed SARS-CoV-2 infection or an uninfected control (not recorded which).

This clonotype has more than one count but fewer than ten. The chain couples TRBV9 to TRBJ2-3; either TRBD1 or TRBD2 may fit D (7 bases each). V was trimmed by 3 bases and J by 3 bases, leaving 17 bases between them. This CDR3 is 16 amino acids long. Germline V gives CDR1 SGDLS, CDR2 YYNGEE. The CDR3 DNA follows: TGTGCCAGCAGCGCCCCAGGGAGGGGGCGGACAGATACGCAGTATTTT. Amino acids: CASSAPGRGRTDTQYF.

This clonotype occurred many times. The chain couples TRBV4-3 to TRBJ2-2; D remains unclear. The CDR3 has 14 residues. With 0 bases removed from V and 5 bases from J, the gap between germline ends came to 7 bases. In germline, CDR1 is LGHNA, CDR2 YSLEER. CDR3 bases: TGCGCCAGCAGCCAAGAGGTCGGGACCGGGGAGCTGTTTTTT. Translating gives CASSQEVGTGELFF.

This clonotype showed up just a few times. This chain connects TRBV5-1 to TRBJ2-5; possible D gene TRBD1, 5 bases. V lost 2 bases, J lost 2 bases, and 10 bases lay in between. This CDR3 has 14 amino acids. Germline values: CDR1 SGHRS, CDR2 YFSETQ. The DNA for the CDR3 is TGCGCCAGCAGCTTCAAGGGGCCTCAAGAGACCCAGTACTTC. It translates to CASSFKGPQETQYF.

This clonotype occurred many times. The chain employs TRBV20-1 and TRBJ2-3, with 8 bases that match TRBD2. V lost 6 bases to trimming and J lost 4 bases; unmatched junction nucleotides: 18. The CDR3 is 17 amino acids. Germline CDR1 and CDR2: DFQATT and SNEGSKA (reference sequence). DNA for the CDR3: TGCAGTGCCAGACCGGCCCTTGGGTTAGCGGGGTCAGATACGCAGTATTTT. It codes for CSARPALGLAGSDTQYF.

This clonotype is medium-sized in the sample. This sequence joins TRBV7-9 and TRBJ1-2; 7 bases are shared with TRBD1. Germline CDR1 is SEHNR and CDR2 is FQNEAQ (reference sequence). V was pared by 5 bases and J by 0 bases, with 3 bases of the junction left unmatched. This CDR3 has 14 residues. The CDR3 loop reads CASSDREANYGYTF. The CDR3 coding sequence is TGTGCCAGCAGCGACAGGGAAGCTAACTATGGCTACACCTTC.

The genes are TRBV27 and TRBJ2-3; TRBD2 matches 7 bases. This CDR3 is 14 amino acids long. The J segment lost 9 bases and the V segment lost 7 bases, leaving 13 bases of the junction unmatched. Germline CDR1 and CDR2: MNHEY and SMNVEV (reference sequence). CDR3 in DNA: TGTGCCAGCAAGGGCTTAGCGGGCCCCCAAACGCAGTATTTT. Residues: CASKGLAGPQTQYF.

This clonotype is categorized as medium-sized. This rearrangement joins TRBV6-5 to TRBJ2-7; D is undetermined. The germline gives CDR1 MNHEY, CDR2 SVGAGI. The CDR3 extends over 11 amino acids. V was trimmed by 6 bases and J by 3 bases, leaving 6 bases between them. As DNA, the CDR3 is TGTGCCAGCAGATCGTACTACGAGCAGTACTTC. Translating gives CASRSYYEQYF.

This clonotype was seen ten or more times. The V gene is TRBV10-2, the J gene TRBJ2-7; TRBD2 is a possible D gene (6 bases). V dropped 4 bases and J dropped 0 bases, with 19 bases sitting between them. The CDR3 totals 17 residues. CDR1 WSHSY and CDR2 SAAADI come from the germline V gene. CDR3 nucleotide sequence: TGCGCCAGCAGTGCAACCCCCGGGACTCTTAGCTCCTACGAGCAGTACTTC. This translates into CASSATPGTLSSYEQYF.

The V and J genes are TRBV4-1 and TRBJ2-2; no reliable D call. The CDR3 totals 16 residues. CDR1 and CDR2 from the germline V gene are MGHRA and YSYEKL. V shed 1 base and J shed 4 bases, with 13 bases lying between them. Here the CDR3 DNA reads TGCGCCAGCAGCCAAGGGTGGCCTTCCAGCACCGGGGAGCTGTTTTTT. This encodes CASSQGWPSSTGELFF.

This clonotype was counted many times. The chain recombines TRBV4-2 with TRBJ1-3; D is unclear. Germline loops: CDR1 LGHNA, CDR2 YNFKEQ. The CDR3 consists of 16 residues. Trimming cost V 4 bases and J 0 bases, with 13 bases left between them. The CDR3 DNA sequence: TGTGCCAGCAGCCTCGGGCCCGGAAACTCTGGAAACACCATATATTTT. Translation gives CASSLGPGNSGNTIYF.

By share, this clonotype counts as medium-sized. The chain recombines TRBV12-3 or TRBV12-4 with TRBJ1-1, with 7 nucleotides matching TRBD1. Trimming at V came to 6 bases and at J to 0 bases, leaving 7 bases not matched to a gene. This CDR3 region has 15 residues. CDR3 DNA sequence: TGTGCCAGCAGCAATTACAGGGGATTGAACACTGAAGCTTTCTTT. Protein product: CASSNYRGLNTEAFF.

This clonotype was found a few times. The rearrangement links TRBV5-1 to TRBJ1-6, with D maybe TRBD1 (6 bases). Between the trimmed V and J ends, which lost 2 bases and 7 bases, there was a span of 13 bases. Per germline, CDR1 SGHRS and CDR2 YFSETQ. This CDR3 is 15 amino acids long. In DNA, the CDR3 is TGCGCCAGCAGCTTCGGACAGACAGAAAATTCACCCCTCCACTTT. Translation: CASSFGQTENSPLHF.

This clonotype was recorded a few times. The chain is built from TRBV6-5 and TRBJ2-1, with TRBD2 identical over 9 bases. CDR1 is MNHEY and CDR2 is SVGAGI in the germline V gene. There are 14 residues in the CDR3. After removal of 3 bases from V and 10 bases from J, the junction contained 7 bases not matched to a gene. CDR3 in amino acids: CASSYGGGANEQFF. The CDR3 DNA follows: TGTGCCAGCAGTTATGGCGGGGGGGCCAACGAGCAGTTCTTC.

This clonotype was observed at least ten times. The gene calls are TRBV9 and TRBJ2-7; D unclear. CDR3 size: 15 residues. V was trimmed by 0 bases and J by 0 bases, leaving 10 bases between them. From germline, CDR1 is SGDLS and CDR2 YYNGEE. The CDR3 nucleotides read TGTGCCAGCAGCGTAGGAACCGTAAGCTCCTACGAGCAGTACTTC. It specifies CASSVGTVSSYEQYF.

This clonotype has at least ten counts. This rearrangement joins TRBV7-6 to TRBJ1-2; D is unclear. The V gene's germline CDR1 is SGHVS and CDR2 FNYEAQ. The V end lost 5 bases, the J end lost 8 bases, and 21 bases lay between the germline ends. The CDR3 consists of 15 residues. The CDR3 spells CASSNTQGGLGGYTF. The CDR3 nucleotides are TGTGCCAGCAGCAACACACAAGGAGGCCTTGGAGGCTACACCTTC.

The chain links TRBV7-2 to TRBJ2-6, with D hard to call. V was trimmed by 5 bases and J by 0 bases, leaving 8 bases between them. There are 15 residues in the CDR3. The germline CDR1 and CDR2 sequences are SGHTA and FQGNSA. CDR3 region: CASSIHLSGANVLTF. The CDR3 DNA reads as TGTGCCAGCAGCATACACCTCTCTGGGGCCAACGTCCTGACTTTC.

The V gene is TRBV20-1, the J gene TRBJ1-1; 9 positions agree with TRBD1. This CDR3 is 12 amino acids long. Germline CDR1 DFQATT, CDR2 SNEGSKA (reference sequence). V gave up 6 bases and J gave up 1 base; unmatched junction bases: 0. The CDR3 spells CSADRGNTEAFF. CDR3 DNA: TGCAGTGCGGACAGGGGGAACACTGAAGCTTTCTTT.

The V call is TRBV6-6, the J call TRBJ2-7, with 7 nucleotides matching TRBD1. Per germline, CDR1 MNHNY and CDR2 SVGAGI (reference sequence). V lost 6 bases, J lost 6 bases, and 8 bases stayed unmatched. This CDR3 contains 13 residues. Written as DNA, the CDR3 is TGTGCCAGCAGCCAGCTAACAGGGGCCGAGCAGTACTTC. It yields the protein CASSQLTGAEQYF.

This clonotype was counted many times. The chain uses TRBV30 and TRBJ2-1; D possibly matches TRBD1 or TRBD2 (5 bases each). Trimming cost V 1 base and J 9 bases, with 16 bases left between them. This CDR3 has 14 amino acids. CDR1 is GTSNPN and CDR2 is SVGIG in the germline V gene (reference sequence). The CDR3 here is CAWSGMRGAGEQFF. In nucleotides, the CDR3 is TGTGCCTGGAGTGGGATGAGAGGGGCAGGTGAGCAGTTCTTC.

The gene calls are TRBV11-2 and TRBJ2-6, with a possible D match to TRBD2 (6 bases). Trimming stripped 7 bases from V and 2 bases from J, with 9 bases between. This CDR3 is 14 amino acids long. CDR1 SGHAT and CDR2 FQNNGV come from the germline V gene. The CDR3 coding sequence is TGTGCCAGCACCCGGACTACTGGGGCCAACGTCCTGACTTTC. Protein sequence: CASTRTTGANVLTF. Filled out from reference TRBV11-2 and TRBJ2-6, the complete variable domain reads EAGVAQSPRYKIIEKRQSVAFWCNPISGHATLYWYQQILGQGPKLLIQFQNNGVVDDSQLPKDRFSAERLKGVDSTLKIQPAKLEDSAVYLCASTRTTGANVLTFGAGSRLTVL.

This clonotype was seen repeatedly, ten times or more. This chain joins TRBV27 and TRBJ2-2; the match to TRBD2 covers 8 bases. Germline trimming cut 1 base from V and 5 bases from J; bases unmatched to any gene: 3. The germline V gene encodes CDR1 MNHEY and CDR2 SMNVEV (reference sequence). The CDR3 runs 15 residues. CDR3 amino acids: CASSLWSGGTGELFF. In DNA form, the CDR3 reads TGTGCCAGCAGTTTATGGTCGGGGGGGACCGGGGAGCTGTTTTTT.

This clonotype appeared many times. The genes are TRBV20-1 and TRBJ2-3; TRBD2 might be the D (5 bases). Per the germline V gene, CDR1 is DFQATT and CDR2 is SNEGSKA (reference sequence). This CDR3 contains 13 residues. Trimming removed 3 bases from V and 0 bases from J, with 7 bases in between. The CDR3 coding sequence is TGCAGTGCTAGCGGGGTTAGCACAGATACGCAGTATTTT. Its translation is CSASGVSTDTQYF.

This clonotype was observed at least ten times. This chain uses TRBV10-3 with TRBJ2-3; perhaps TRBD1 as D (6 bases). CDR1 and CDR2 from the germline V gene are ENHRY and SYGVKD. The CDR3 has 15 residues. The ends were cut back, 4 bases at V and 0 bases at J, with 11 bases in the middle. The CDR3 sequence is CAISVGQSSTDTQYF. The CDR3 region has the DNA TGTGCCATCAGTGTTGGACAGAGTAGCACAGATACGCAGTATTTT.